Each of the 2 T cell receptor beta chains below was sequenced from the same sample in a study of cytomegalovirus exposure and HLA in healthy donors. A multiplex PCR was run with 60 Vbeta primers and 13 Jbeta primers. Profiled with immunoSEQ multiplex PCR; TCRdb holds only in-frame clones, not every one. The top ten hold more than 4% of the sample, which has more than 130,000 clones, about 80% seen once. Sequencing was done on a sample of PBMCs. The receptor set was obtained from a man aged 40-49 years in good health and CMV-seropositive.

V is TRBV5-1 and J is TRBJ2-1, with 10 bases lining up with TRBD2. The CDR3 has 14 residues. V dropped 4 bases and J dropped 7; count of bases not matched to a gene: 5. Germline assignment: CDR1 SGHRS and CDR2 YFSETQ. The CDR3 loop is CASSDPSGGNEQFF. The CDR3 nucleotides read TGCGCCAGCAGCGATCCTAGCGGGGGTAATGAGCAGTTCTTC.

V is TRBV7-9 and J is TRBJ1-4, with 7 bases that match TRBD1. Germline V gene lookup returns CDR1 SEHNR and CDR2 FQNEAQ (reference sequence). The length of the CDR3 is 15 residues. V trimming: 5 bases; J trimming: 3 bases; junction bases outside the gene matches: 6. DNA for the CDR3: TGTGCCAGCAGCATCACAGGGGCCTCTAATGAAAAACTGTTTTTT. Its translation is CASSITGASNEKLFF.